This TCR beta chain was recorded in a study of blood T cell repertoires in COVID-19. The CDR3 length is 11 residues. Germline V gives CDR1 SGHNT, CDR2 YYREEE (reference sequence). The ends were cut back, 3 bases at V and 11 bases at J, with 10 bases in the middle. TCRdb keeps only in-frame clones here, not all; method: immunoSEQ multiplex PCR. Of 250,000 to 300,000 clones listed, roughly nine tenths are singletons. Seattle patients were enrolled during active infection and followed longitudinally. The sequencing sample was made of peripheral blood. The origin of this receptor is a woman in her twenties or thirties with COVID-19, enrolled during active disease. The chain carries TRBV5-4 and TRBJ2-3; TRBD2 might be the D (6 bases). CDR3 in amino acids: CASSSLAEQYF. The CDR3 DNA is TGTGCCAGCAGCTCTTTAGCGGAGCAGTATTTT.